Shown below are 3 T cell receptor beta chains from a single sample sequenced in a study of identical twins. TCRdb fed the 5' RACE reads into MiXCR, producing one record per CDR3 protein. The sample contains 430,000 or so distinct CDR3 sequences, approximately 24% of which appear only once. This sample was also put to use in a study of T cells expressing NK-cell markers.

Sequenced: CD4+ T cells sorted from blood. These receptors were collected from a woman aged 18-29 years in good health.

The chain links TRBV7-9 to TRBJ1-1, with D perhaps matching TRBD1 (6 bases). CDR3 length equals 12 residues. Germline V gene data show CDR1 as SEHNR and CDR2 as FQNEAQ (reference sequence). Trimming left V 2 bases short and J 8 bases short, with 9 bases between. CDR3 residues: CASSLRQAEAFF. The CDR3, as DNA: TGTGCCAGCAGCTTACGACAGGCGGAAGCTTTCTTT.

V is TRBV7-2 and J is TRBJ2-2; D remains ambiguous. The CDR3 extends over 14 amino acids. With 0 bases removed from V and 0 bases from J, the gap between germline ends came to 2 bases. Germline CDR1 and CDR2: SGHTA and FQGNSA. CDR3 region: CASSLAPNTGELFF. The CDR3 region has the DNA TGTGCCAGCAGCTTAGCCCCGAACACCGGGGAGCTGTTTTTT.

The V and J genes are TRBV3-1 and TRBJ2-2, with 11 bases identical to TRBD2. The germline V gene has CDR1 LGHDT and CDR2 YNNKEL (reference sequence). The length of the CDR3 is 16 residues. V was clipped by 4 bases and J by 5 bases; unmatched bases: 6. CDR3: CASSLLAGGPTGELFF. CDR3 nucleotide sequence: TGTGCCAGCAGCCTATTAGCGGGGGGGCCAACCGGGGAGCTGTTTTTT.